This TCR beta chain emerged from a study of blood T cell repertoires in COVID-19. Study at large: Nucleic acid was either cDNA or gDNA, and it came from T cells, B-cell-depleted T cells, or PBMCs.

Libraries were prepared by immunoSEQ multiplex PCR; TCRdb keeps only in-frame clonotypes and omits some of them. The table has approximately 300,000 clones, approximately 90% seen once; the top ten hold roughly 6.8%. In its sample, this clone was seen a few times. Patients from Seattle were sampled longitudinally, starting during active infection. Trimming removed 0 bases from V and 8 bases from J, with 8 bases in between. Germline V CDR1 and CDR2: LNHNV, YYDKDF (reference sequence). The CDR3 loop spans 14 amino acids. Sequencing was done on a sample of peripheral blood. This receptor was identified in a woman aged 25 to 45 with COVID-19, enrolled during active disease. The rearrangement joins TRBV15 to TRBJ1-6; D is ambiguous. CDR3: CATSRDNGYSPLHF. CDR3 DNA: TGTGCCACCAGCAGAGATAACGGGTATTCACCCCTCCACTTT.